A selection of T cell receptor beta chains follows, all from one sample in a study of T cells in Graves' hyperthyroidism and ophthalmopathy. A single record per CDR3 protein comes from TCRdb applying MiXCR to the multiplex PCR reads. Found here are roughly 570,000 distinct CDR3 sequences, approximately 15% of them singletons; the top ten hold under 7.5%. Source material: blood. The receptors stem from a woman aged 25 to 45 with Graves' hyperthyroidism. Each CDR3 is given with its conserved first and last residue. D genes are given only for firm matches. For some rows the clone size is stated as once, few or many, or as a class when expanded; others skip it.

>-|TRBJ2-7|few|TRBV7-6
CASSLESQQQYF
TGTGCCAGCAGCTTAGAGTCGCAACAGCAGTACTTC
>-|TRBJ2-1|few|TRBV4-1
CASSQGSYSSYNEQFF
TGCGCCAGCAGCCAAGGTTCTTATAGCTCCTACAATGAGCAGTTCTTC
>TRBD1|TRBJ2-7|many|TRBV7-2
CASSARQGGYEQYF
TGTGCCAGCAGCGCCAGACAGGGGGGATACGAGCAGTACTTC
>-|TRBJ2-1|many|TRBV15
CATSRDRGPGEFF
TGTGCCACCAGCAGAGATCGCGGACCCGGGGAGTTCTTC
>-|TRBJ1-4|many|TRBV2
CASKDAWATNEKLFF
TGTGCCAGCAAGGACGCTTGGGCAACTAATGAAAAACTGTTTTTT
>-|TRBJ1-2|many|TRBV11-1
CASSLALGTGYYGYTF
TGTGCCAGCAGCTTAGCCTTGGGGACCGGATACTATGGCTACACCTTC
>TRBD1|TRBJ2-7|few|TRBV5-1
CASSRGQGIFEQYF
TGCGCCAGCAGCCGGGGACAGGGAATCTTCGAGCAGTACTTC
>TRBD2|TRBJ2-2|once|TRBV12-3/TRBV12-4
CASTRLGLAGTGTGELFF
TGTGCCAGCACCAGATTGGGACTAGCGGGAACGGGCACCGGGGAGCTGTTTTTT
>TRBD2|TRBJ2-4|many|TRBV2
CASRQGTSGINIQYF
TGTGCCAGCAGGCAGGGGACTAGCGGGATAAACATTCAGTACTTC
>TRBD2|TRBJ2-2|-|TRBV20-1
CSAAGTRNTGELFF
TGCAGTGCTGCCGGGACTAGAAACACCGGGGAGCTGTTTTTT
>-|TRBJ2-7|-|TRBV27
CASSRGLSGEQYF
TGTGCCAGCAGCCGGGGACTTTCGGGAGAGCAGTACTTC
>-|TRBJ2-4|-|TRBV16
CARSPLKNIQYF
TGTGCCAGATCCCCCCTTAAAAACATTCAGTACTTC
>TRBD1|TRBJ1-2|few|TRBV10-3
CAISELSGTGGGYGYTF
TGTGCCATCAGTGAGCTTTCCGGGACAGGGGGCGGCTATGGCTACACCTTC
>-|TRBJ2-1|many|TRBV7-9
CASSPIRNPDNEQFF
TGTGCCAGCAGCCCTATTCGTAATCCCGACAATGAGCAGTTCTTC
>-|TRBJ1-1|many|TRBV27
CASSFEGGLAFF
TGTGCCAGCAGTTTCGAGGGGGGGCTAGCTTTCTTT
>-|TRBJ2-1|few|TRBV13
CASSKGGRSYNEQFF
TGCGCCAGCAGTAAGGGAGGACGGTCTTACAATGAGCAGTTCTTC
>TRBD2|TRBJ2-1|many|TRBV12-3/TRBV12-4
CAIPTGPTSEQFF
TGTGCCATACCTACGGGTCCGACTAGCGAGCAGTTCTTC
>-|TRBJ2-1|many|TRBV2
CARLRQDYNEQFF
TGTGCCAGGTTACGACAGGACTACAATGAGCAGTTCTTC